The 14 T cell receptor beta chains presented below share a single source sample, sequenced in a study of T cells after yellow fever vaccination. TCRdb re-analysed the 5' RACE reads in MiXCR, keeping a single row per CDR3 protein. Here the sample spans a few hundred thousand distinct CDR3 sequences, about 4% being singletons. The material sequenced was PBMCs, taken 5 days after the yellow fever booster vaccination. The source of these receptors is a man between 18 and 29 years old who received the YFV17D yellow fever vaccine.

This clonotype was detected many times. CDR3 sequence reads: CASSLSKVADTQYF. The CDR3 DNA sequence: TGCGCCAGCAGCTTGTCTAAGGTGGCAGATACGCAGTATTTT. This sequence joins TRBV5-1 and TRBJ2-3, with no clear D. V was cut by 1 base and J by 4 bases, with 10 bases left in between. CDR3 length equals 14 residues. The germline gives CDR1 SGHRS, CDR2 YFSETQ.

The CDR3 region has the DNA TGTGCTAGTGGCCAAGGACAGTTTCGCGAGCAGTACTTC. It is translated as CASGQGQFREQYF. This chain links TRBV12-5 with TRBJ2-7; tentatively, D is TRBD1 (6 bases). The ends were cut back, 6 bases at V and 6 bases at J, with 15 bases in the middle. Looked up from germline, CDR1 is LGHNT and CDR2 is FRNRAP. The CDR3 length is 13 residues.

The CDR3 loop is CASNRQGSEETQYF. CDR3 nucleotides: TGCGCCAGCAATCGACAGGGCTCGGAAGAGACCCAGTACTTC. The chain joins TRBV5-1 to TRBJ2-5; TRBD1 aligns across 7 bases. The CDR3 contains 14 residues. CDR1 and CDR2 (germline): SGHRS, YFSETQ. V shed 6 bases and J 3 bases; nucleotides not matched to a gene: 8. Complete variable domain (other parts from reference TRBV5-1 and TRBJ2-5): KAGVTQTPRYLIKTRGQQVTLSCSPISGHRSVSWYQQTPGQGLQFLFEYFSETQRNKGNFPGRFSGRQFSNSRSEMNVSTLELGDSALYLCASNRQGSEETQYFGPGTRLLVL.

Note on this clonotype: No conserved phenylalanine or tryptophan ends this CDR3, so it is likely a read error. The rearrangement joins TRBV25-1 to TRBJ2-1; 12 bases are a match to TRBD2. With 4 bases clipped from V and 4 bases from J, the junction kept 2 bases outside the gene matches. The CDR3 is made up of 15 amino acids. CDR1 and CDR2 (germline): MGHDK, SYGVNS. The CDR3 spells CASSGTSGGYNEQFL. Here the CDR3 DNA reads TGTGCCAGCAGTGGTACTAGCGGGGGGTACAATGAGCAGTTCCTC.

V is TRBV20-1 and J is TRBJ2-3; 9 bases agree with TRBD2. CDR3 size: 14 residues. V lost 4 bases to trimming and J lost 0 bases; unmatched junction nucleotides: 2. Germline CDR1 is DFQATT and CDR2 is SNEGSKA (reference sequence). The CDR3 loop is CSATSGVSTDTQYF. Here the CDR3 DNA reads TGCAGTGCTACTAGCGGGGTTAGCACAGATACGCAGTATTTT.

This chain connects TRBV5-1 to TRBJ2-3; TRBD1 or TRBD2 may be the D gene (6 bases each). The CDR3 covers 17 residues. V was trimmed by 0 bases and J by 2 bases, leaving 16 bases between them. Germline lookup yields CDR1 SGHRS and CDR2 YFSETQ. The CDR3 DNA sequence: TGCGCCAGCAGCTTGGCCGGAGGGGGGAAATACACAGATACGCAGTATTTT. Amino acid sequence: CASSLAGGGKYTDTQYF.

This clonotype was detected only a few times. The chain joins TRBV18 to TRBJ2-1; tentatively, D is TRBD2 (7 bases). Trimming removed 3 bases from V and 7 bases from J, with 16 bases in between. The CDR3 extends over 15 amino acids. Germline CDR1 reads KGHSH; CDR2 reads LQKENI. As DNA, the CDR3 is TGTGCCAGCTCACCGGCGGAGGGGGGGATGAATGAGCAGTTCTTC. Translating it yields CASSPAEGGMNEQFF.

The chain carries TRBV9 and TRBJ2-3; D perhaps matches TRBD2 (5 bases). In germline, CDR1 is SGDLS, CDR2 YYNGEE. Trimming took 3 bases from V and 2 from J, leaving 10 bases between them. This CDR3 contains 14 residues. The CDR3 region has the DNA TGTGCCAGCAGCGGGGGAGCAGTCACAGATACGCAGTATTTT. As protein: CASSGGAVTDTQYF.

This clonotype was picked up a small number of times. This chain connects TRBV30 to TRBJ2-1; a possible D gene is TRBD2 (5 bases). This CDR3 comprises 13 residues. Germline loops: CDR1 GTSNPN, CDR2 SVGIG (reference sequence). Trimming left V 0 bases short and J 10 bases short, with 13 bases between. The CDR3 DNA reads as TGTGCCTGGAGTGTAAGGCTACGAGGGGAGCAGTTCTTC. Amino acids: CAWSVRLRGEQFF.

This clonotype was observed at least ten times. The V gene is TRBV5-4, the J gene TRBJ2-4, with D hard to call. Looked up from germline, CDR1 is SGHNT and CDR2 is YYREEE (reference sequence). The CDR3 is made up of 15 amino acids. The V end was cut by 0 bases, the J end by 4 bases, with 11 bases between. The CDR3: CASSLDLDVKNIQYF. CDR3 in DNA: TGTGCCAGCAGCTTGGATTTGGACGTGAAAAACATTCAGTACTTC.

V gene TRBV4-1 combines with J gene TRBJ1-5; tentative D call: TRBD1 (6 bases). The CDR3 extends over 16 amino acids. Deletions cut 4 bases from V and 3 bases from J, with 16 bases between. Germline V lookup: CDR1 MGHRA, CDR2 YSYEKL. The CDR3: CASSLMGGSFNQPQHF. CDR3 DNA: TGCGCCAGCAGCCTGATGGGGGGCAGTTTCAATCAGCCCCAGCATTTT.

This chain uses TRBV28 with TRBJ2-1; TRBD2 matches 13 bases. The CDR3 spans 15 residues. J was trimmed by 8 bases and V by 6 bases; bases with no gene match: 7. CDR1 is MDHEN and CDR2 is SYDVKM in the germline V gene. CDR3 DNA: TGTGCCAGCAGAGTCGGACTAGCGGGGGTATATGAGCAGTTCTTC. This codes for CASRVGLAGVYEQFF.

CDR3: CASSQGGEGSTDTQYF. The DNA of the CDR3 is TGCGCCAGCAGCCAAGGGGGAGAGGGCAGCACAGATACGCAGTATTTT. This rearrangement joins TRBV4-3 to TRBJ2-3; D might be TRBD2 (5 bases). Germline CDR1 LGHNA, CDR2 YSLEER. The V end was cut by 1 base, the J end by 0 bases, with 11 bases between. The CDR3 loop spans 16 amino acids.

This clonotype was observed a handful of times. The chain couples TRBV2 to TRBJ2-3; D remains unclear. Per the germline V gene, CDR1 is SNHLY and CDR2 is FYNNEI. Trimming stripped 6 bases from V and 6 bases from J, with 13 bases between. This CDR3 has 13 residues. CDR3 sequence: CASSLDPFDTQYF. The CDR3 DNA sequence: TGTGCCAGCAGCCTTGACCCATTCGATACGCAGTATTTT.